This T cell receptor beta chain was sequenced in a study of T cell responses to AZD1222 COVID-19 vaccine. CDR1 and CDR2 (germline): SNHLY, FYNNEI. This CDR3 comprises 13 residues. The study pooled second doses at about 4 or about 12 weeks. Only in-frame clones appear in the TCRdb table, and some are missing; sequencing was by immunoSEQ multiplex PCR. This sample carries about 140,000 clones, around 92% of them seen once, and the ten largest clones take 3% to 4%. General observations from the study: The donor group comprised mostly white British people and more females; the analysis possibly underestimated clonal diversity. With two AZD1222 doses given, Spike-specific TCR breadth and depth both rose. The study found vaccine-associated CD4 TCRs spanning spike, dominant at 160-218 and 743-854.

Remarks on this clone: Its cognate antigen is unknown. One end of the junction is discordant with germline, which a read error may explain.

The TCR was taken from an adult who received the AZD1222 COVID-19 vaccine. The sample was peripheral blood, taken 28 days after the second AZD1222 dose. V gene TRBV2 combines with J gene TRBJ1-5; a weak D match, TRBD1 (6 bases). The CDR3 DNA is TGTGCCAGCAGCGAAGGGGGGTACCAGCCCCAGCATTTT. Translated: CASSEGGYQPQHF.